This is a list of T cell receptor beta chains from one sample in a study of T cell changes during pregnancy in multiple sclerosis. Sequencing used immunoSEQ multiplex PCR; TCRdb keeps in-frame clones, though not all of them. The table includes tens of thousands of clones, about 94% detected once. The starting material was CD4+ T cells from peripheral blood mononuclear cells, obtained after pregnancy. These receptors came from a female donor with multiple sclerosis, enrolled in a pregnancy study. Both conserved end residues are part of each CDR3. The D gene is left open where the match is weak. For some rows the clone size is stated as once, few or many, or as a class when expanded; others skip it.

d_call	v_call	clone_size	j_call	cdr3_aa	cdr3_nt
NA	TRBV10-3	NA	TRBJ1-5	CAIMAGAGQPQHF	TGTGCCATCATGGCGGGGGCCGGTCAGCCCCAGCATTTT
TRBD1	TRBV4-3	NA	TRBJ1-1	CASSRGTGGDTEAFF	TGCGCCAGCAGCCGAGGGACAGGGGGCGACACTGAAGCTTTCTTT
TRBD1	TRBV11-2	NA	TRBJ2-7	CASSSIANRGLYEQYF	TGTGCCAGCAGCTCTATCGCTAACAGGGGGCTCTACGAGCAGTACTTC
TRBD2	TRBV19	NA	TRBJ2-7	CASSIDRGLSIYEQYF	TGTGCCAGTAGTATAGATAGGGGACTATCTATCTACGAGCAGTACTTC
NA	TRBV5-1	NA	TRBJ2-5	CASSSRETQYF	TGCGCCAGCAGCTCCCGGGAGACCCAGTACTTC
NA	TRBV27	NA	TRBJ2-7	CATCPGQNLYEQYF	TGTGCCACCTGTCCGGGACAAAACCTCTACGAGCAGTACTTC
NA	TRBV28	NA	TRBJ1-1	CASSLLGPNTEAFF	TGTGCCAGCAGTTTATTGGGGCCGAACACTGAAGCTTTCTTT
NA	TRBV7-2	NA	TRBJ2-3	CASSSTTVPDTQYF	TGTGCCAGCAGCTCCACCACGGTACCGGATACGCAGTATTTT
TRBD1	TRBV7-3	NA	TRBJ1-1	CASSSGQGGEAFF	TGTGCCAGCAGCTCCGGACAGGGAGGTGAAGCTTTCTTT
NA	TRBV19	NA	TRBJ1-2	CASSIGTAHGYTF	TGTGCCAGTAGTATAGGGACAGCACATGGCTACACCTTC
NA	TRBV28	NA	TRBJ1-2	CASSFEGRIYGYTF	TGTGCCAGCAGTTTTGAGGGGAGGATTTATGGCTACACCTTC
TRBD1	TRBV27	NA	TRBJ2-2	CASSPPSPPGQGVTTRELFF	TGTGCCAGCAGTCCCCCGTCCCCTCCGGGACAGGGGGTCACTACCCGGGAGCTGTTTTTT
TRBD1	TRBV19	NA	TRBJ2-7	CASSTTGGRWEQYF	TGTGCCAGTAGTACAACAGGGGGCAGGTGGGAGCAGTACTTC
NA	TRBV5-4	NA	TRBJ2-3	CASSLSPRVDTQYF	TGTGCCAGCAGCTTGTCCCCTCGAGTGGATACGCAGTATTTT
NA	TRBV29-1	NA	TRBJ1-4	CSVERRERGEKLFF	TGCAGCGTTGAACGGCGGGAAAGGGGTGAAAAACTGTTTTTT
TRBD1	TRBV5-1	NA	TRBJ2-7	CASSPTGQGGEQYF	TGCGCCAGCAGCCCAACGGGACAGGGGGGCGAGCAGTACTTC
NA	TRBV7-2	NA	TRBJ1-1	CASSLAPGGTGNTEAFF	TGTGCCAGCAGCTTAGCTCCCGGGGGAACAGGTAACACTGAAGCTTTCTTT
TRBD2	TRBV7-8	NA	TRBJ2-1	CASSPGGLAGTYNEQFF	TGTGCCAGCAGCCCTGGGGGACTAGCGGGGACCTACAATGAGCAGTTCTTC
NA	TRBV11-2	NA	TRBJ2-3	CASSLAAGKDTQYF	TGTGCCAGCAGCTTAGCGGCAGGGAAAGATACGCAGTATTTT
NA	TRBV5-1	NA	TRBJ2-7	CASSADSISYEQYF	TGCGCCAGCAGCGCCGACAGTATCTCCTACGAGCAGTACTTC
NA	TRBV25-1	NA	TRBJ1-4	CASRHRLRTDTNEKLFF	TGTGCCAGCAGGCACAGACTACGGACAGACACCAATGAAAAACTGTTTTTT
TRBD1	TRBV28	NA	TRBJ1-4	CASSTTGVYEKLFF	TGTGCCAGCAGTACGACAGGGGTTTATGAAAAACTGTTTTTT
TRBD1	TRBV10-3	NA	TRBJ2-7	CAIRETGEGREQYF	TGTGCCATCAGGGAGACAGGGGAAGGAAGAGAGCAGTACTTC
TRBD2	TRBV5-1	NA	TRBJ2-2	CASTSGRAAAGELFF	TGCGCCAGCACTAGCGGGAGGGCCGCCGCCGGGGAGCTGTTTTTT
NA	TRBV9	NA	TRBJ2-1	CASSVEKLRGEQFF	TGTGCCAGCAGCGTAGAGAAGTTGCGCGGTGAGCAGTTCTTC
NA	TRBV30	NA	TRBJ2-7	CAWSEAYGRAKSYEQYF	TGTGCCTGGAGCGAAGCCTATGGCAGGGCCAAATCCTACGAGCAGTACTTC
NA	TRBV28	NA	TRBJ1-2	CASSLPGYGYTF	TGTGCCAGCAGTTTGCCGGGTTACGGCTACACCTTC
TRBD2	TRBV7-9	NA	TRBJ2-1	CASSFLPTGLAGVGNEQFF	TGTGCCAGCAGCTTTTTACCGACGGGGCTAGCGGGGGTTGGGAATGAGCAGTTCTTC
TRBD2	TRBV28	NA	TRBJ2-3	CALASGSGMRTDTQYF	TGTGCCTTAGCAAGCGGGAGTGGAATGCGGACAGATACGCAGTATTTT
NA	TRBV7-9	once	TRBJ2-2	CASNGVAGELFF	TGTGCCAGCAACGGAGTGGCCGGGGAGCTGTTTTTT
NA	TRBV30	NA	TRBJ1-5	CAWREQGYSNQPQHF	TGTGCCTGGAGGGAACAGGGATATAGCAATCAGCCCCAGCATTTT
TRBD1	TRBV27	NA	TRBJ2-3	CANPTGQDTQYF	TGTGCCAACCCGACAGGGCAAGATACGCAGTATTTT
NA	TRBV19	NA	TRBJ2-3	CASSIDRNRASTDTQYF	TGTGCCAGTAGTATAGATCGGAACAGGGCGAGCACAGATACGCAGTATTTT
NA	TRBV7-2	NA	TRBJ1-1	CASRSGVGTEAFF	TGTGCCAGCAGATCAGGGGTAGGCACTGAAGCTTTCTTT
TRBD2	TRBV2	NA	TRBJ2-5	CASKELAGRETQYF	TGTGCCAGCAAGGAACTAGCGGGACGAGAGACCCAGTACTTC
NA	TRBV7-9	NA	TRBJ2-7	CASSSVDKSSYEQYF	TGTGCCAGCAGTTCGGTGGACAAGAGCTCCTACGAGCAGTACTTC
NA	TRBV5-8	NA	TRBJ2-1	CASSLRNLVNEQFF	TGTGCCAGCAGCTTGAGGAATCTAGTCAATGAGCAGTTCTTC
NA	TRBV14	once	TRBJ2-3	CASSHPKVIGGVDTQYF	TGTGCCAGCAGCCACCCGAAGGTGATAGGAGGGGTAGATACGCAGTATTTT
TRBD1	TRBV18	NA	TRBJ2-5	CASSSGTGGLDGTQYF	TGTGCCAGCTCCTCCGGGACAGGGGGCCTGGACGGGACCCAGTACTTC
NA	TRBV11-2	NA	TRBJ2-7	CASSSGQTYEQYF	TGTGCCAGCAGCTCGGGACAAACATACGAGCAGTACTTC
TRBD1	TRBV5-6	NA	TRBJ2-5	CASSSPGQQETQYF	TGTGCCAGCAGTTCACCGGGACAGCAAGAGACCCAGTACTTC
NA	TRBV29-1	NA	TRBJ1-2	CSVEDRSGYGYTF	TGCAGCGTTGAAGACAGGAGCGGCTATGGCTACACCTTC
TRBD1	TRBV9	NA	TRBJ1-5	CASSGGTANQPQHF	TGTGCCAGCAGCGGAGGGACAGCGAATCAGCCCCAGCATTTT
TRBD2	TRBV7-7	NA	TRBJ2-5	CASGRLAGASETQYF	TGTGCTAGTGGGAGACTAGCGGGAGCATCAGAGACCCAGTACTTC
NA	TRBV5-4	NA	TRBJ1-6	CASSLDTNSPLHF	TGTGCCAGCAGCTTGGACACCAATTCACCCCTCCACTTT